These 10 T cell receptor beta chains share one sample of origin, sequenced in a study of CD8 T cells in Susac syndrome. The authors reverse transcribed 0.5 to 1 ug RNA with random hexamers. TCRdb re-called the immunoSEQ multiplex PCR reads through MiXCR, storing one row per CDR3 protein. The sample records around 170,000 distinct CDR3 sequences, almost 96% being singletons. Sequenced input: CD4+ T cells from PBMCs. The receptors were gathered from a human donor with Susac syndrome.

This clonotype came up once. The chain joins TRBV6-5 to TRBJ2-1, with a possible D match to TRBD2 (5 bases). There are 16 residues in the CDR3. V lost 0 bases to trimming and J lost 1 base, with 10 bases between them. Germline-derived CDR1 and CDR2 are MNHEY and SVGAGI. CDR3: CASSYSRGISYNEQFF. The CDR3 DNA is TGTGCCAGCAGTTACTCGAGAGGGATATCCTACAATGAGCAGTTCTTC.

The sample holds one count of this clonotype. This chain joins TRBV4-3 and TRBJ2-7; D is tentatively TRBD1 or TRBD2 (5 bases each). The CDR3 is made up of 15 amino acids. V gave up 5 bases and J gave up 4 bases, with 18 bases separating them. Germline assignment: CDR1 LGHNA and CDR2 YSLEER. CDR3 loop: CASSNLGDPTYEQYF. The CDR3 DNA is TGCGCCAGCAGCAACCTGGGGGACCCTACGTACGAGCAGTACTTC.

The J gene is TRBJ2-2, the V gene TRBV12-5, with D perhaps assigned TRBD1 or TRBD2 (5 bases each). V was cut by 6 bases and J by 2 bases, with 10 bases left in between. CDR3 length: 14 residues. The germline V gene has CDR1 LGHNT and CDR2 FRNRAP. CDR3 in DNA: TGTGCTAGTGGCTTTGGGGGAAACACCGGGGAGCTGTTTTTT. It is translated as CASGFGGNTGELFF.

J is TRBJ2-3 and V is TRBV21-1; TRBD1 is taken as the D call from the table, unchecked against the DNA. TRBV21-1 is shown as a pseudogene. This CDR3 is 15 amino acids long. CDR3 sequence (DNA): TGTGCCAGCAGCCCGCACAGGGGGCTAGGGGATACGCAGTATTTT. The encoded protein is CASSPHRGLGDTQYF.

The chain couples TRBV11-2 to TRBJ2-7; D not certain. This CDR3 region has 13 residues. The V gene's germline CDR1 is SGHAT and CDR2 FQNNGV. V lost 5 bases and J lost 3, with 11 bases in between. The CDR3 loop reads CASSLGTGYEQYF. Written as DNA, the CDR3 is TGTGCCAGCAGCCTGGGAACGGGCTACGAGCAGTACTTC.

The rearrangement joins TRBV9 to TRBJ2-1; possibly TRBD1 or TRBD2 for D (5 bases each). The CDR3 totals 15 residues. Germline V gene sequence: CDR1 SGDLS, CDR2 YYNGEE. V lost 4 bases and J 5 bases, leaving 16 bases between the germline ends. The CDR3: CASSLGTLPHNEQFF. The CDR3 coding sequence is TGTGCCAGCAGCCTGGGGACGCTCCCCCACAATGAGCAGTTCTTC.

The chain combines TRBV7-2 with TRBJ2-3, with a possible D match to TRBD2 (6 bases). V gave up 7 bases and J gave up 1 base, with 24 bases separating them. The CDR3 has 18 residues. Germline-derived CDR1 and CDR2 are SGHTA and FQGNSA. This CDR3 is CASIPRLKSGEGTDTQYF. The CDR3, as DNA: TGTGCCAGCATCCCACGACTAAAGAGTGGGGAGGGCACAGATACGCAGTATTTT.

This clonotype was observed once. The J gene is TRBJ1-6, the V gene TRBV12-3 or TRBV12-4, with a possible D match to TRBD1 (6 bases). The CDR3 extends over 14 amino acids. Deletions cut 5 bases from V and 10 bases from J, with 15 bases between. In nucleotides, the CDR3 is TGTGCCAGCAGTCCCCGGGGGGCGGGGTCACCCCTCCACTTT. Protein sequence: CASSPRGAGSPLHF.

CDR3 residues: CASSAADTQYF. The DNA for the CDR3 is TGTGCCAGCAGTGCGGCAGATACGCAGTATTTT. The chain employs TRBV2 and TRBJ2-3, with D unresolved. The CDR3 sequence is 11 residues long. Germline-derived CDR1 and CDR2 are SNHLY and FYNNEI. V shed 4 bases and J shed 4 bases, with 3 bases lying between them.

V usage is TRBV20-1 and J usage is TRBJ2-1; D gene unclear. The CDR3 length is 14 residues. The germline CDR1 and CDR2 sequences are DFQATT and SNEGSKA (reference sequence). V lost 6 bases, J lost 1 base, and 13 bases lay in between. The CDR3 DNA reads as TGCAGTGCCCACGCGGTGCCTTCCTACAATGAGCAGTTCTTC. Its protein is CSAHAVPSYNEQFF.